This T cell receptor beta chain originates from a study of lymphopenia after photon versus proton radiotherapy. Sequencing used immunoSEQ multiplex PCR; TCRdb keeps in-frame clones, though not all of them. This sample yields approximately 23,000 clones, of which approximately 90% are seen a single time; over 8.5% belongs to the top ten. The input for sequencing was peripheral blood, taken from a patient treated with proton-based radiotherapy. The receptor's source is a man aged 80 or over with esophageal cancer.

CDR3 amino acids: CAWSPGDGNTIYF. The CDR3 DNA follows: TGTGCCTGGAGTCCAGGCGACGGAAACACCATATATTTT. The chain joins TRBV30 to TRBJ1-3; D is ambiguous. V was pared by 2 bases and J by 4 bases, with 9 bases between. Germline lookup yields CDR1 GTSNPN and CDR2 SVGIG (reference sequence). This CDR3 has 13 amino acids.